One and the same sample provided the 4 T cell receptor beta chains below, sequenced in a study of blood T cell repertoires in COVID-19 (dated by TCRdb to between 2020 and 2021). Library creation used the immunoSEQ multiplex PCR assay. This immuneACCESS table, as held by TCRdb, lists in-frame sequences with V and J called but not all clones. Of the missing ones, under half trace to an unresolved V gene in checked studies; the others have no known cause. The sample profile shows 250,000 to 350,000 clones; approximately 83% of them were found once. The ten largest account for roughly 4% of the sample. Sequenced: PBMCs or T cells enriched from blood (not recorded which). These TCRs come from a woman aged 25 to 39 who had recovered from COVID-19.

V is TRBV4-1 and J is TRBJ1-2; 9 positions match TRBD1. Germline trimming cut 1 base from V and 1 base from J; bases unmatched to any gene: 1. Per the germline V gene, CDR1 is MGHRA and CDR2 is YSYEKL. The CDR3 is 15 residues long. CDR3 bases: TGCGCCAGCAGCCAAGTGACAGGGGGTAACTATGGCTACACCTTC. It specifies CASSQVTGGNYGYTF.

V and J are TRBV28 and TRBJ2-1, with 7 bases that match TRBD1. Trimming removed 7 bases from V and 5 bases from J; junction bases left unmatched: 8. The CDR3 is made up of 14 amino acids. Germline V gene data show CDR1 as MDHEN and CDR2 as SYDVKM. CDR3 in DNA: TGTGCCAGCACCGAGGGACAGAGAGACAATGAGCAGTTCTTC. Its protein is CASTEGQRDNEQFF.

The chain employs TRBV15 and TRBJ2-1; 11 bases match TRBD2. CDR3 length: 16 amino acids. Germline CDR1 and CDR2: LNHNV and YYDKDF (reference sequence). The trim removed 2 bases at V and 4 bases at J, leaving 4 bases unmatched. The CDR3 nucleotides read TGTGCCACCAGCAGAATGACTAGCGGGAATTACAATGAGCAGTTCTTC. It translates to CATSRMTSGNYNEQFF.

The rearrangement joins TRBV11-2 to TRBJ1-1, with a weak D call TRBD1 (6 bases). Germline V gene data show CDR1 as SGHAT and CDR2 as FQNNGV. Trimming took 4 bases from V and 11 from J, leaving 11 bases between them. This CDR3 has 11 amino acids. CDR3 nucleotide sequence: TGTGCCAGCAGCTCCAGGGGTCGGGCTTTCTTT. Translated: CASSSRGRAFF. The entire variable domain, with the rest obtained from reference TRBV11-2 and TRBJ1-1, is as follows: EAGVAQSPRYKIIEKRQSVAFWCNPISGHATLYWYQQILGQGPKLLIQFQNNGVVDDSQLPKDRFSAERLKGVDSTLKIQPAKLEDSAVYLCASSSRGRAFFGQGTRLTVV.